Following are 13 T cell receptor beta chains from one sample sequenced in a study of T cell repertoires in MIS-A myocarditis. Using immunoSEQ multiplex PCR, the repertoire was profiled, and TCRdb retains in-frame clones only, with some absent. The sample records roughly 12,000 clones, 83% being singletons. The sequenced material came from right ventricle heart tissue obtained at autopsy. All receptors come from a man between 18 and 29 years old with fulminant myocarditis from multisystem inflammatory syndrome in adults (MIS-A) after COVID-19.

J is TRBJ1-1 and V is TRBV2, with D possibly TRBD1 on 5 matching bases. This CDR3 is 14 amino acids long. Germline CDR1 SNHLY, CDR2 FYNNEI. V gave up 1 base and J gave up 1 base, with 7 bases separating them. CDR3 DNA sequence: TGTGCCAGCAGTGAAGATGGGGGGAACACTGAAGCTTTCTTT. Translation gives CASSEDGGNTEAFF.

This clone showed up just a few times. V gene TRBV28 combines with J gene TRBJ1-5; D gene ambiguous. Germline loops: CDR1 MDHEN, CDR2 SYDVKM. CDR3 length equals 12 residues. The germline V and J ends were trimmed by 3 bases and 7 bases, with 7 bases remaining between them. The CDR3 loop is CASSFEEQPQHF. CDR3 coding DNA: TGTGCCAGCAGTTTTGAAGAGCAGCCCCAGCATTTT.

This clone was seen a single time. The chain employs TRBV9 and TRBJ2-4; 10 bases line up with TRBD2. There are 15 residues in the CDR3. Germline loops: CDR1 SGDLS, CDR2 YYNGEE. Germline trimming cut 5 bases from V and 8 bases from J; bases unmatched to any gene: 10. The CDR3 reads CASSVSGRPSDIQYF. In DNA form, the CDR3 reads TGTGCCAGCAGTGTTAGCGGGAGGCCGTCGGACATTCAGTACTTC.

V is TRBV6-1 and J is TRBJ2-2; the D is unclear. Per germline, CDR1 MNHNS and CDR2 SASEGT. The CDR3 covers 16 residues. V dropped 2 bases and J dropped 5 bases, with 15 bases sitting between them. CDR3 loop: CASSEFSQFWTGELFF. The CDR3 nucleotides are TGTGCCAGCAGTGAATTCTCGCAATTTTGGACCGGGGAGCTGTTTTTT.

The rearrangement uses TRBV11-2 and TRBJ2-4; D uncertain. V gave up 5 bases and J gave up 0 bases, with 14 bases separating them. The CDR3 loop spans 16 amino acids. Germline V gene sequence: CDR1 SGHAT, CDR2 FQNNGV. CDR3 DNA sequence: TGTGCCAGCAGCCTGAGCCACGACCTAGCCAAAAACATTCAGTACTTC. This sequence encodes CASSLSHDLAKNIQYF.

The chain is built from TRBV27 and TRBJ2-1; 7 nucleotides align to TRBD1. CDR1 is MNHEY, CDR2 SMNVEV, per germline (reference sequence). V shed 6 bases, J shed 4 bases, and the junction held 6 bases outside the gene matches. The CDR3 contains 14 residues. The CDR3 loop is CASSWTGDYNEQFF. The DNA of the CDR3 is TGTGCCAGCAGCTGGACAGGAGATTACAATGAGCAGTTCTTC.

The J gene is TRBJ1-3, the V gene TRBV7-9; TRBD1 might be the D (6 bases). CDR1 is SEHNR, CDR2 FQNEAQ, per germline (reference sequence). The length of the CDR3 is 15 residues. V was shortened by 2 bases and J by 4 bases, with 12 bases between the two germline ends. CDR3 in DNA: TGTGCCAGCAGCTTAACACAGGGTTCAGGAAACACCATATATTTT. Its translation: CASSLTQGSGNTIYF. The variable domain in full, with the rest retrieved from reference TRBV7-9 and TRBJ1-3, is DTGVSQNPRHKITKRGQNVTFRCDPISEHNRLYWYRQTLGQGPEFLTYFQNEAQLEKSRLLSDRFSAERPKGSFSTLEIQRTEQGDSAMYLCASSLTQGSGNTIYFGEGSWLTVV.

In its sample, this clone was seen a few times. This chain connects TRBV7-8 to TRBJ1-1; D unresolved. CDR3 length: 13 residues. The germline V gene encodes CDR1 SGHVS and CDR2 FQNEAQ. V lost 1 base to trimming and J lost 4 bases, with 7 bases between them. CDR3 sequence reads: CASSLGTGTEAFF. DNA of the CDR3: TGTGCCAGCAGCTTAGGTACGGGCACTGAAGCTTTCTTT.

The DNA for the CDR3 is TGTGCCAGCAGGTCAGATCAGCCCCAGCATTTT. This sequence encodes CASRSDQPQHF. The chain is built from TRBV28 and TRBJ1-5; D remains ambiguous. Germline CDR1 MDHEN, CDR2 SYDVKM. The CDR3 runs to 11 residues. V was trimmed by 6 bases and J by 5 bases, leaving 5 bases between them.

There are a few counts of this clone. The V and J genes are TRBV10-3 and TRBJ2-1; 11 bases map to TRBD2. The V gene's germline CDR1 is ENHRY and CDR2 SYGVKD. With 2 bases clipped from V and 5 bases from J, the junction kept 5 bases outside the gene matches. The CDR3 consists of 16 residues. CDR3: CAISEPGTSGNNEQFF. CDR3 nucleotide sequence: TGTGCCATCAGTGAGCCGGGGACTAGCGGAAACAATGAGCAGTTCTTC.

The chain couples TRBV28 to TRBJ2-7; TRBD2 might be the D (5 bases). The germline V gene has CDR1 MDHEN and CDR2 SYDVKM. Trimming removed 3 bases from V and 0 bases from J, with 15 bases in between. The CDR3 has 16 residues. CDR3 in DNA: TGTGCCAGCAGTTTCCCTGGACTCTCCAGCTCCTACGAGCAGTACTTC. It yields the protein CASSFPGLSSSYEQYF. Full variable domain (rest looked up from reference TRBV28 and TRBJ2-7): DVKVTQSSRYLVKRTGEKVFLECVQDMDHENMFWYRQDPGLGLRLIYFSYDVKMKEKGDIPEGYSVSREKKERFSLILESASTNQTSMYLCASSFPGLSSSYEQYFGPGTRLTVT.

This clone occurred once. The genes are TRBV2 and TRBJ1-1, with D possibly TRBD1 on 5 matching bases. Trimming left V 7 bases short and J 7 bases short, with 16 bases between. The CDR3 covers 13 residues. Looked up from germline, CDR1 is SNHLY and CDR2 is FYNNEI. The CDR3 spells CASITRVGGEAFF. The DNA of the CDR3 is TGTGCCAGCATCACCCGGGTTGGGGGTGAAGCTTTCTTT. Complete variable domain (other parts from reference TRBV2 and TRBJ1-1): EPEVTQTPSHQVTQMGQEVILRCVPISNHLYFYWYRQILGQKVEFLVSFYNNEISEKSEIFDDQFSVERPDGSNFTLKIRSTKLEDSAMYFCASITRVGGEAFFGQGTRLTVV.

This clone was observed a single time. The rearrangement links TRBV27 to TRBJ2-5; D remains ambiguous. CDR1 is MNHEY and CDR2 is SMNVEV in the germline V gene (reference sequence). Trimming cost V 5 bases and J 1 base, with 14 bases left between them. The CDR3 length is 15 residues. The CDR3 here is CASSTLDGIQETQYF. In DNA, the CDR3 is TGTGCCAGCAGTACCCTGGACGGAATCCAAGAGACCCAGTACTTC.